The 15 T cell receptor beta chains given below trace back to one sample, sequenced in a study of vaccination and CD4 T cells after COVID-19. Their antigens remain unidentified. Oncomine TCR Beta short-read sequencing was applied to DNA from cultured CD4+ T cells. TCRdb reprocessed the PCR reads with MiXCR, giving one entry per CDR3 protein. This table holds more than 3,000 distinct CDR3 sequences, 16% found once. Described treatment: roughly nine-day PBMC culture with coronavirus spike peptide pools or control peptides (ViraFEST assay). Material for sequencing was CD4+ T cells from blood, cultured in vitro. The receptors shown here come from a human donor who had recovered from COVID-19.

The DNA for the CDR3 is TGTGCCAGCAGCGCTGGGACAGGCATCCCACAAGAGACCCAGTACTTC. Translating it yields CASSAGTGIPQETQYF. The rearrangement uses TRBV5-6 and TRBJ2-5, with TRBD1 identical over 8 bases. The V gene's germline CDR1 is SGHDT and CDR2 YYEEEE. J gave up 2 bases and V 4 bases, and 10 bases lay outside the gene matches. The CDR3 consists of 16 residues.

This clonotype is labeled as medium-sized (0.01 to 0.1%). The rearrangement joins TRBV9 to TRBJ2-3, with 8 bases aligning to TRBD2. From germline, CDR1 is SGDLS and CDR2 YYNGEE. The junction had 11 bases not matched to a gene; V was cut back by 0 bases and J by 8 bases. This CDR3 spans 16 amino acids. The CDR3 region is CASSVEGSGRLGTQYF. For the CDR3, the DNA is TGTGCCAGCAGCGTAGAAGGCAGCGGGAGATTGGGTACGCAGTATTTT.

This clonotype is medium-sized (0.01 to 0.1%) by share. This sequence joins TRBV5-1 and TRBJ1-1; tentative D call: TRBD1 (5 bases). CDR1 SGHRS and CDR2 YFSETQ come from the germline V gene. The V and J ends lost 2 bases and 0 bases respectively, with 11 bases between them. CDR3 length: 15 amino acids. CDR3 DNA sequence: TGCGCCAGCAGCTTCGGGGGGGGTATGAACACTGAAGCTTTCTTT. Residues: CASSFGGGMNTEAFF. The full variable domain, its missing parts supplied by reference TRBV5-1 and TRBJ1-1, is KAGVTQTPRYLIKTRGQQVTLSCSPISGHRSVSWYQQTPGQGLQFLFEYFSETQRNKGNFPGRFSGRQFSNSRSEMNVSTLELGDSALYLCASSFGGGMNTEAFFGQGTRLTVV.

The gene calls are TRBV10-3 and TRBJ1-2, with TRBD1 matching over 8 bases. The V and J ends lost 0 bases and 7 bases, in that order; junction bases with no gene match: 1. This CDR3 comprises 13 residues. CDR1 is ENHRY and CDR2 is SYGVKD in the germline V gene. CDR3 coding DNA: TGTGCCATCAGTGAGTCTCAGGGGGCTGGCTACACCTTC. It specifies CAISESQGAGYTF.

This clonotype is medium-sized within its sample. The chain joins TRBV2 to TRBJ1-5, with 9 bases aligning to TRBD1. The CDR3 is 15 amino acids. In germline, CDR1 is SNHLY, CDR2 FYNNEI. V shed 7 bases and J 6 bases; nucleotides not matched to a gene: 10. The CDR3 DNA reads as TGTGCCAGCACCGCAGGGGGACAGGGAATTCAGCCCCAGCATTTT. This encodes CASTAGGQGIQPQHF.

This clonotype rates as medium-sized. The rearrangement joins TRBV19 to TRBJ1-2, with TRBD1 as a possible D gene (5 bases). This CDR3 comprises 16 residues. Germline V gene data show CDR1 as LNHDA and CDR2 as SQIVND (reference sequence). V was cut by 4 bases and J by 8 bases, with 23 bases left in between. The CDR3 is CASSSGAATALWGYTF. CDR3 bases: TGTGCCAGTAGTAGTGGGGCGGCGACAGCCCTTTGGGGCTACACCTTC.

This clonotype ranks as medium-sized. This rearrangement joins TRBV11-3 to TRBJ1-1; D is uncertain. CDR1 and CDR2 (germline): SGHNT, YENEEA. The CDR3 sequence is 12 residues long. Trimming pared 2 bases from V and 4 bases from J, leaving 5 bases between. CDR3 in amino acids: CASSLNPTEAFF. The CDR3 DNA follows: TGTGCCAGCAGCTTAAACCCCACTGAAGCTTTCTTT. Using reference TRBV11-3 and TRBJ1-1 for the parts outside the CDR3, the full variable domain is EAGVVQSPRYKIIEKKQPVAFWCNPISGHNTLYWYLQNLGQGPELLIRYENEEAVDDSQLPKDRFSAERLKGVDSTLKIQPAELGDSAVYLCASSLNPTEAFFGQGTRLTVV.

The J gene is TRBJ2-7, the V gene TRBV6-1, with TRBD1 identical over 11 bases. Germline CDR1 MNHNS, CDR2 SASEGT. The CDR3 consists of 15 residues. The J segment lost 2 bases and the V segment lost 6 bases, leaving 6 bases of the junction unmatched. The chain's CDR3 is CASSRGTGGAYEQYF. The CDR3 DNA follows: TGTGCCAGCAGCCGTGGGACAGGGGGTGCCTACGAGCAGTACTTC.

The chain joins TRBV5-1 to TRBJ2-2, with a weak D call TRBD1 (5 bases). The CDR3 length is 14 residues. Per the germline V gene, CDR1 is SGHRS and CDR2 is YFSETQ. The V end was cut by 4 bases, the J end by 2 bases, with 9 bases between. The CDR3 here is CASSTDRNTGELFF. In DNA form, the CDR3 reads TGCGCCAGCAGCACTGACAGAAACACCGGGGAGCTGTTTTTT.

DNA of the CDR3: TGTGCCAGTAGTATAGGTGAGGGGACCGGGGAGCTGTTTTTT. It yields the protein CASSIGEGTGELFF. The chain has TRBV19 and TRBJ2-2; the D call may be TRBD1 or TRBD2 (5 bases each). This CDR3 spans 14 amino acids. Trimming removed 1 base at V and 5 bases at J, with 8 bases between. Germline CDR1 reads LNHDA; CDR2 reads SQIVND (reference sequence).

The V and J genes are TRBV6-1 and TRBJ1-2, with 7 bases lining up with TRBD1. J lost 8 bases, V lost 5 bases, and 11 bases had no gene match. Germline CDR1 reads MNHNS; CDR2 reads SASEGT. The CDR3 extends over 14 amino acids. The CDR3: CASSPYRGGGGYTF. CDR3 DNA sequence: TGTGCCAGCAGTCCATACAGGGGAGGAGGGGGCTACACCTTC.

The CDR3 region is CASSRDGSTDTQYF. In DNA, the CDR3 is TGTGCCAGCAGCCGGGACGGCAGCACAGATACGCAGTATTTT. The chain couples TRBV12-3 or TRBV12-4 to TRBJ2-3; D possibly uses TRBD1 or TRBD2 (5 bases each). There are 14 residues in the CDR3. The V end was cut by 6 bases, the J end by 0 bases, with 10 bases between.

This clonotype qualifies as medium-sized. J is TRBJ2-3 and V is TRBV5-4; 8 bases match TRBD2. Germline V gives CDR1 SGHNT, CDR2 YYREEE (reference sequence). Losses at the gene ends were 4 bases for V and 6 bases for J; bases not matched to a gene: 13. The CDR3 covers 16 residues. As DNA, the CDR3 is TGTGCCAGCAGCGATGCGAGCGGGGGAGTACGGGATACGCAGTATTTT. Amino acids: CASSDASGGVRDTQYF.

This clonotype ranks as medium-sized. The CDR3 protein is CASSLGVVYGYTF. The CDR3 coding sequence is TGTGCCAGCAGCTTGGGGGTAGTCTATGGCTACACCTTC. The chain links TRBV5-6 to TRBJ1-2; D ambiguous. V dropped 0 bases and J dropped 4 bases, with 7 bases sitting between them. Germline V gene lookup returns CDR1 SGHDT and CDR2 YYEEEE. CDR3 length equals 13 residues.

The V and J genes are TRBV5-6 and TRBJ2-6; weak D call: TRBD1 (7 bases). Trimming removed 1 base from V and 0 bases from J, with 17 bases in between. This CDR3 contains 19 residues. The germline gives CDR1 SGHDT, CDR2 YYEEEE. The CDR3 here is CASSLRRDSLVSGANVLTF. The CDR3 DNA follows: TGTGCCAGCAGCTTGAGGAGGGACAGTCTTGTCTCTGGGGCCAACGTCCTGACTTTC. The variable domain in full, completed from reference TRBV5-6 and TRBJ2-6, reads DAGVTQSPTHLIKTRGQQVTLRCSPKSGHDTVSWYQQALGQGPQFIFQYYEEEERQRGNFPDRFSGHQFPNYSSELNVNALLLGDSALYLCASSLRRDSLVSGANVLTFGAGSRLTVL.